The entry that follows covers one TCR beta chain sequence. Stability required unchanged lesions during the previous 6 months. Confetti depigmentation, marking active vitiligo, was absent in these patients. Patients who had received treatment within the previous three months were excluded. The germline gives CDR1 LGHNA, CDR2 YSLEER. Trimming removed 3 bases at V and 5 bases at J, with 9 bases between. The CDR3 runs 13 residues. This specimen comes from a study of resident and recirculating memory T cells in vitiligo. The data were produced by immunoSEQ multiplex PCR, yet TCRdb's version contains in-frame clones alone and is incomplete. Of about 42,000 clones detected, 92% appear once; the ten largest clones hold about 4.5%.

The chain is built from TRBV4-3 and TRBJ2-3, with a weak D call TRBD1 (5 bases). The specimen was blood. This receptor was identified in a male donor with vitiligo. Written as DNA, the CDR3 is TGCGCCAGCAGCCACGAAGGGGAAGATACGCAGTATTTT. It yields the protein CASSHEGEDTQYF.